The clone carrying this T cell receptor (beta chain) has a single count. Its specificity is not known. In each PCR, synthetic TCR analog templates were spiked in. Sequencing was performed with immunoSEQ multiplex PCR; in TCRdb, only in-frame clones are kept and a portion is missing. The sample consists of 46,000 or so clones, approximately 90% of them appearing once. These data originate in a study of PD-L1 blockade in urothelial cancer. Study-wide results and caveats: Below-median pretreatment blood TCR clonality was associated with improved progression-free and overall survival.

This sequence originates from a man between 60 and 75 years old with urothelial cancer. The sample was PBMCs, taken around atezolizumab (anti-PD-L1) treatment.

In DNA, the CDR3 is TGCGCCAGCAGTGAGTCAATGGGGCTGAGCGAGCAGTACTTC. Protein product: CASSESMGLSEQYF. This chain joins TRBV10-1 and TRBJ2-7, with D maybe TRBD1 (5 bases). The CDR3 sequence is 14 residues long. V dropped 0 bases and J dropped 6 bases, with 12 bases sitting between them. CDR1 is WNHNN and CDR2 is SYGVQD in the germline V gene (reference sequence).